This T cell receptor beta chain was identified during a study of cytomegalovirus exposure and HLA in healthy donors. The CDR3 totals 13 residues. Trimming cost V 4 bases and J 1 base; bases outside gene matches: 1. The germline CDR1 and CDR2 sequences are SGHNT and YYREEE (reference sequence). Study results and caveats: According to a later analysis, donors in an Asian-associated ancestry cluster reportedly had fewer N-insertions than the roughly 670-donor mean.

The PCR used 60 Vbeta and 13 Jbeta primers. Sequenced by immunoSEQ multiplex PCR; TCRdb stores in-frame clones only, minus some. The table lists fewer than 200,000 clones, 84% of them singletons. Concerning this clone itself: The target antigen is unknown.

The rearrangement joins TRBV5-4 to TRBJ1-1; the match to TRBD1 covers 7 bases. The receptor was isolated from a girl aged 2-9 years in good health and CMV-seropositive. Sequenced material: PBMCs. The CDR3 protein is CASSRDRNTEAFF. The CDR3 DNA reads as TGTGCCAGCAGCAGGGACAGGAACACTGAAGCTTTCTTT.